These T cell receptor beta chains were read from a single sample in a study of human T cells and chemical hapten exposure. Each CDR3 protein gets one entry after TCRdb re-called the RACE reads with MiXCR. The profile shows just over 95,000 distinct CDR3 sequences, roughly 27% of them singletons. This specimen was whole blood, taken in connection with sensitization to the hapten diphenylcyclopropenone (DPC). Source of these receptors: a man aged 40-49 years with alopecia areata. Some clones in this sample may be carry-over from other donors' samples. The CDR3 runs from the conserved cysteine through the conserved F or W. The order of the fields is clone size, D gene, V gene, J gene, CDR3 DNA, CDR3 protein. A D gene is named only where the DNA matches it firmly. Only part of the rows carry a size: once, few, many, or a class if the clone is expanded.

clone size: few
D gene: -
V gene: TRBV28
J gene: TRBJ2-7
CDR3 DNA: TGTGCCATCGCTGGACAGCCCTACGAGCAGTACTTC
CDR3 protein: CAIAGQPYEQYF

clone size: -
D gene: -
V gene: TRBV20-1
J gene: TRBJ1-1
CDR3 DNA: TGCAGTGCTAGAGATCGGGAAACCTATTACACTGAAGCTTTCTTT
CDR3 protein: CSARDRETYYTEAFF

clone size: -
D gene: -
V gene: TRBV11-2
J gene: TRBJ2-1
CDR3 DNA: TGTGCCAGCAGCCCTCTTCCAAAAACAACCGCGGGCTACAATGAGCAGTTCTTC
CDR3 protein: CASSPLPKTTAGYNEQFF

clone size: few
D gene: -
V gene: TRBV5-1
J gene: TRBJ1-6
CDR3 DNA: TGCGCCAGCAGCTTGGATGTCAGCAATTCACCCCTCCACTTT
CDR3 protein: CASSLDVSNSPLHF

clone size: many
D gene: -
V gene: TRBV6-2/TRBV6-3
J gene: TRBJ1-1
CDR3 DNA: TGTGCCAGCAGTTATTGGGGGGTATCGACTGAAGCTTTCTTT
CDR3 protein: CASSYWGVSTEAFF

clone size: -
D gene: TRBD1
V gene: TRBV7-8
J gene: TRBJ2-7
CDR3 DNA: TGTGCCAGCAGCCTCCGCCGGACAGGAAGCTCCTACGAGCAGTACTTC
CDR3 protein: CASSLRRTGSSYEQYF

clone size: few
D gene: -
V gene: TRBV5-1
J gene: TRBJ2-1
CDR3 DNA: TGCGCCAGCAGCTTGGCCTTAGACAGTCAATTATACAATGAGCAGTTCTTC
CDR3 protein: CASSLALDSQLYNEQFF

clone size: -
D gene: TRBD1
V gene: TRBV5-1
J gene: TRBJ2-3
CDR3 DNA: TGCGCCAGCAGCTTGGGGGGACAGCCAGATACGCAGTATTTT
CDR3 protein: CASSLGGQPDTQYF

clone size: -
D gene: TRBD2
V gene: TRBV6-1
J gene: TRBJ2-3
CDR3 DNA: TGTGCCAGCAGTGAAGTCAGCGGGAGGACGGCAGATACGCAGTATTTT
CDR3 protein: CASSEVSGRTADTQYF

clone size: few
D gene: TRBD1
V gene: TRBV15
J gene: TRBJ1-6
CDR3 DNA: TGTGCCACCAGCGAGTACAGGGGAAATAATTCACCCCTCCACTTT
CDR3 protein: CATSEYRGNNSPLHF

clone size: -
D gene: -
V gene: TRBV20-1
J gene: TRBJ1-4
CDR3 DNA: TGCAGTGCTAGAGAGGGGGGAGTGGGAAATGAAAAACTGTTTTTT
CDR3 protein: CSAREGGVGNEKLFF

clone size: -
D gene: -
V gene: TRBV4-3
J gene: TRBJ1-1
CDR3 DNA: TGCGCCAGCAGCCAAAGTTACAAGAACACTGAAGCTTTCTTT
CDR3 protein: CASSQSYKNTEAFF

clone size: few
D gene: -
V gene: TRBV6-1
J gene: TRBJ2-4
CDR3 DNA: TGTGCCAGCAGTGAGGTCGACATTCAGTACTTC
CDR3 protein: CASSEVDIQYF

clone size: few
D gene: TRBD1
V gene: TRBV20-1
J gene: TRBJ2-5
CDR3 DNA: TGCAGTGCTCCCCGGACAGGGTCGGAGACCCAGTACTTC
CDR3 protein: CSAPRTGSETQYF

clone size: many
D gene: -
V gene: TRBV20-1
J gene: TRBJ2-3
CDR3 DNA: TGCAGTGCTAACAGGGCAATGATAGCAGATACGCAGTATTTT
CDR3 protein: CSANRAMIADTQYF

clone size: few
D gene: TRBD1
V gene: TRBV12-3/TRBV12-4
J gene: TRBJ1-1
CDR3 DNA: TGTGCCAGCAGGCCGAACAGGGGTGGGACTGAAGCTTTCTTT
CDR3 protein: CASRPNRGGTEAFF

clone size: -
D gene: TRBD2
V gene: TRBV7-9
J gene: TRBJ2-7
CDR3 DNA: TGTGCCAGCAGCCCATCCGGGACTAGCGGCCCTCTCGAGCAGTACTTC
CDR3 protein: CASSPSGTSGPLEQYF

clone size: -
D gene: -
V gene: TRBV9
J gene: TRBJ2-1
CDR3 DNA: TGTGCCAGCAGCGCCCTGGAGACAGGTATTAGGTTCTTC
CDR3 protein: CASSALETGIRFF

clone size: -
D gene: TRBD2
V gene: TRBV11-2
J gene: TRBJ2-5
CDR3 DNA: TGTGCCAGCAGCCCTTTAGCGGGACTGTACCAAGAGACCCAGTACTTC
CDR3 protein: CASSPLAGLYQETQYF

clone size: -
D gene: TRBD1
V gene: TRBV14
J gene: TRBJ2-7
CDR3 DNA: TGTGCCAGCAGCCAAGATATGGGACAGGGGGCCCACGAGCAGTACTTC
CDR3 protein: CASSQDMGQGAHEQYF

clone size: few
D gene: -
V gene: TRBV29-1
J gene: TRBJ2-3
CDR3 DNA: TGCAGCGTCCGGAGTCCCCTACAAGGAGATACGCAGTATTTT
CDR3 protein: CSVRSPLQGDTQYF

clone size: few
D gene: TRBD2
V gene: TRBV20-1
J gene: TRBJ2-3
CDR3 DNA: TGCAGTGCACTAAGACTAGCGGGGAGCACAGATACGCAGTATTTT
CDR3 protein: CSALRLAGSTDTQYF

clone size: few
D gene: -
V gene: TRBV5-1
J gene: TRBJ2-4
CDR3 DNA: TGCGCCAGCAGCTCAGAGCTAGCCAAAAACATTCAGTACTTC
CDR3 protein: CASSSELAKNIQYF

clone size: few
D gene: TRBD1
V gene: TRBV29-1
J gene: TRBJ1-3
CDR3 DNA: TGCAGCGTTGGACAGGGGGGAAACACCATATATTTT
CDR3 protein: CSVGQGGNTIYF

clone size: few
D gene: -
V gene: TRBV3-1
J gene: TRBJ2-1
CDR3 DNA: TGTGCCAGCAGCCAAGATCACGGCGCCCGCGAGCAGTTCTTC
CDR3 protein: CASSQDHGAREQFF

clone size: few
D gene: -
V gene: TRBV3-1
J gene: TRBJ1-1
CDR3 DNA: TGTGCCAGCAGCCATGGAGCACTGAACACTGAAGCTTTCTTT
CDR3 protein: CASSHGALNTEAFF

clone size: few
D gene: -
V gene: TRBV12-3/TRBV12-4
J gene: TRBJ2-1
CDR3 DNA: TGTGCCAGCAGTTATTTACACAGCAATGAGCAGTTCTTC
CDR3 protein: CASSYLHSNEQFF

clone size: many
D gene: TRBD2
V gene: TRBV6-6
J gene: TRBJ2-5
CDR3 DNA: TGTGCCAGCAACCTATTAGCGGGAGGGGGCGGGGAGACCCAGTACTTC
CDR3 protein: CASNLLAGGGGETQYF

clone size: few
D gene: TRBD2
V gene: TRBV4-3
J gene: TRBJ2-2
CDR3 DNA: TGCGCCAGCAGCCAAGTAGGCCCGGGACTAGCGGGAGGACTGAACACCGGGGAGCTGTTTTTT
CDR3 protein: CASSQVGPGLAGGLNTGELFF

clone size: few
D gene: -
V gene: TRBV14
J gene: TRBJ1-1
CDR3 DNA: TGTGCCAGCAGCCTACGGGGGCGCGAAGCTTTCTTT
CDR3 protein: CASSLRGREAFF

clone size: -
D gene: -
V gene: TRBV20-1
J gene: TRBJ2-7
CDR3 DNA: TGCAACCAGACAGAACCCTTTGGAGAGCAGTACTTC
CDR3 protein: CNQTEPFGEQYF

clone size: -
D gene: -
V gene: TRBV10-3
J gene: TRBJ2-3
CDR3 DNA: TGTGCCATCAGTGAGACGGGACGCCCGACGGTGGCAGATACGCAGTATTTT
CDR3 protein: CAISETGRPTVADTQYF

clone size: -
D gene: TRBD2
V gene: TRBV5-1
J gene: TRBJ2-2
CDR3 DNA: TGCGCCAGCAGCATTAGACTAGCGGGAGGCACCGGGGAGCTGTTTTTT
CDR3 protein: CASSIRLAGGTGELFF

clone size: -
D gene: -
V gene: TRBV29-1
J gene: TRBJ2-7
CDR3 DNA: TGCAGCGTTGGTACCTGGGAACGGCCAAGATACCTCTACGAGCAGTACTTC
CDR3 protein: CSVGTWERPRYLYEQYF

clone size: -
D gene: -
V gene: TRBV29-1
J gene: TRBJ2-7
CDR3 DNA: TGCAGCGCCATCAGGGACGAGCAGTACTTC
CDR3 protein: CSAIRDEQYF

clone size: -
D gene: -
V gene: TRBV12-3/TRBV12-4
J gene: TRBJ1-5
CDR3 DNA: TGTGCCAGCAGTTTTACGGCCGATTATCAGCCCCAGCATTTT
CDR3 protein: CASSFTADYQPQHF

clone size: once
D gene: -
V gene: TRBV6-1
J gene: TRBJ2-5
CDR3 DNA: TGTGCCAGCACCCGGGGACCGGGGGAGACCCAGTACTTC
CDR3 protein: CASTRGPGETQYF

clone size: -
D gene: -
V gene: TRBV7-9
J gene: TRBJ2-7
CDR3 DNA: TGTGCCAGCAGCTCCCCCCTCCTGGCCTACGAGCAGTACTTC
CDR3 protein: CASSSPLLAYEQYF

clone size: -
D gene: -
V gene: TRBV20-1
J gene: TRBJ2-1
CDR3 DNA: TGCAGTGCACTCCTCTGGCGTTCGGATCACTACAATGAGCAGTTCTTC
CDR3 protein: CSALLWRSDHYNEQFF

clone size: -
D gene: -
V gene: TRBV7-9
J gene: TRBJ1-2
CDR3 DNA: TGTGCCAGCAGCAGTGAACAGGGAACCTATGGCTACACCTTC
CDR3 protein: CASSSEQGTYGYTF

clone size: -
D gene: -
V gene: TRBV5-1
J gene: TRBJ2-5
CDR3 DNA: TGCGCCAGCAGCTACGGAGGTTACCAAGAGACCCAGTACTTC
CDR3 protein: CASSYGGYQETQYF

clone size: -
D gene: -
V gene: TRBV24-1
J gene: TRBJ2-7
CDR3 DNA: TGTGCCACCAGTGATTTGACCTACGAGCAGTACTTC
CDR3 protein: CATSDLTYEQYF

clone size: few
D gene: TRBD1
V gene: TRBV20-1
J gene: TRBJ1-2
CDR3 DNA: TGCAGTGCAGCATCCGGGACAGGCTCGGGCTACACCTTC
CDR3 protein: CSAASGTGSGYTF

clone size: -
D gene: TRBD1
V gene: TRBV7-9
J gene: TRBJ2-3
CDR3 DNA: TGTGCCAGCAGCTACACGACAGGGGGAGATACGCAGTATTTT
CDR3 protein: CASSYTTGGDTQYF

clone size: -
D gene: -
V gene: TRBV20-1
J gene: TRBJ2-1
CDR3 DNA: TGCAGTGCCCCCGACAGTTTTGGCAATGAGCAGTTCTTC
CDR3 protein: CSAPDSFGNEQFF

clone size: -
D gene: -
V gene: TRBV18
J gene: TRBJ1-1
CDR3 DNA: TGTGCCAGCTCACCATGGGCAGGGGCTACGAACACTGAAGCTTTCTTT
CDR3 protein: CASSPWAGATNTEAFF

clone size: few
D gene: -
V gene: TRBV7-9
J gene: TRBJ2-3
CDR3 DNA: TGTGCCAGCAGCCTCGTAATTCGCACAGATACGCAGTATTTT
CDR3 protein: CASSLVIRTDTQYF

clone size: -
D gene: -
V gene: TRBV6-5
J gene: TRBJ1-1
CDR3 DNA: TGTGCCAGCAGTTACAGCATAACAAACACTGAAGCTTTCTTT
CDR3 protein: CASSYSITNTEAFF

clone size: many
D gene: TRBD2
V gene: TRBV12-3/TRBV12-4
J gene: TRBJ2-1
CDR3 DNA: TGTGCCAGCAGCCCTTGGCAAAAGCGGGGGGTACACAATGAGCAGTTCTTC
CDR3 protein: CASSPWQKRGVHNEQFF

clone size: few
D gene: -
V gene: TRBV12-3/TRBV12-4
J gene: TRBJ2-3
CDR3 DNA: TGTGCCAGCAGTCCTAACACAGATACGCAGTATTTT
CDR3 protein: CASSPNTDTQYF

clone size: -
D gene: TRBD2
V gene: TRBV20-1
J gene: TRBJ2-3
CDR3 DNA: TGCAGTGCTCCTAGTCGGCGGGAGGGTACAGATACGCAGTATTTT
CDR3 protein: CSAPSRREGTDTQYF

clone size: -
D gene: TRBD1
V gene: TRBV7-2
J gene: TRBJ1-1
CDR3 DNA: TGTGCCAGCAGCTTAGCGCGAGGGGACAGGGTCAAAGCTTTCTTT
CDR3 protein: CASSLARGDRVKAFF

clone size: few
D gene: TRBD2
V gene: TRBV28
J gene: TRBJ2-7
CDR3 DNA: TGTGCCAGCAGTTTTGCTAGCGGGACCTACGAGCAGTACTTC
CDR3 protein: CASSFASGTYEQYF

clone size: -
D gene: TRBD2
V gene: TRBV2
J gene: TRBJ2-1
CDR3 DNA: TGTGCCAGCAGTGAGGGGACTAGCGGGAGGTATGAGCAGTTCTTC
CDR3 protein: CASSEGTSGRYEQFF

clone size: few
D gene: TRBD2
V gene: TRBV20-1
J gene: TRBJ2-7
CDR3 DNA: TGCAGTGCTAGAGGGCTAGCGGGAGGCGAGCAGTACTTC
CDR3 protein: CSARGLAGGEQYF

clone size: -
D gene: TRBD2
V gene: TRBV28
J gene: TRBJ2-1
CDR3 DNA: TGTGCCAGCAGTTTCAGAACTAGCGGGAGGCGGAATGAGCAGTTCTTC
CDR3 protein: CASSFRTSGRRNEQFF

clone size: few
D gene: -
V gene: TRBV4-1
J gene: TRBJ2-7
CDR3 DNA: TGCGCCAGCTCGGATGGGCCCTCCTACGAGCAGTACTTC
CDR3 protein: CASSDGPSYEQYF

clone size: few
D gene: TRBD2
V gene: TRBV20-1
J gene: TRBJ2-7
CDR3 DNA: TGCAGTGCCGGGACTAAGGGGAACTTC
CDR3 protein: CSAGTKGNF